The 30 T cell receptor beta chains below all came from one sample that was sequenced in a study of T cells after posttransplantation cyclophosphamide. Data came from immunoSEQ multiplex PCR; TCRdb stores just in-frame clones and leaves some out. The sample carries some 6,900 clones, over 85% recorded once. Cyclophosphamide on days +3 and +4 followed busulfan-fludarabine conditioning and a marrow graft. The sample consisted of CD8+ T cells sorted from blood, taken after allogeneic stem cell transplant with posttransplant cyclophosphamide. The source is a male patient between 55 and 70 years old who received an allogeneic stem cell transplant from a related donor and was CMV-positive. The graft donor may account for some of the T cells.

The CDR3 DNA reads as TGTGCCAGCAGTTCAGGTCAAGATTATGGCTACACCTTC. Translation gives CASSSGQDYGYTF. The chain is built from TRBV5-6 and TRBJ1-2, with D unclear. Trimming left V 5 bases short and J 5 bases short, with 13 bases between. The CDR3 sequence is 13 residues long. CDR1 and CDR2 from the germline V gene are SGHDT and YYEEEE.

The chain links TRBV7-9 to TRBJ2-1; D might be TRBD2 (6 bases). V was shortened by 6 bases and J by 10 bases, with 16 bases between the two germline ends. Germline V CDR1 and CDR2: SEHNR, FQNEAQ (reference sequence). The CDR3 is 13 residues long. The CDR3 loop is CASRGGPPAEQFF. CDR3 DNA sequence: TGTGCCAGCAGGGGGGGTCCCCCCGCCGAGCAGTTCTTC.

The chain links TRBV19 to TRBJ2-1; D gene unclear. Germline CDR1 LNHDA, CDR2 SQIVND (reference sequence). The V and J ends lost 6 bases and 0 bases respectively, with 6 bases between them. This CDR3 comprises 13 residues. The CDR3 loop reads CASRASSYNEQFF. In nucleotides, the CDR3 is TGTGCCAGTAGAGCGAGCTCCTACAATGAGCAGTTCTTC.

The CDR3: CASSLLAGGTGELFF. The CDR3 DNA follows: TGTGCCAGTAGTCTACTAGCGGGCGGGACCGGGGAGCTGTTTTTT. V and J are TRBV19 and TRBJ2-2; TRBD2 agrees at 9 bases. The ends lost 5 bases at V and 5 bases at J; junction bases unmatched: 6. This CDR3 comprises 15 residues. The germline CDR1 and CDR2 sequences are LNHDA and SQIVND (reference sequence).

CDR3 coding DNA: TGTGCCAGCAGCAGAGAGGGAGGGTCCGTACGCGAGCAGTACTTC. Protein sequence: CASSREGGSVREQYF. The V call is TRBV11-3, the J call TRBJ2-7; 7 bases are shared with TRBD2. The germline V gene encodes CDR1 SGHNT and CDR2 YENEEA. The ends lost 5 bases at V and 6 bases at J; junction bases unmatched: 13. The CDR3 covers 15 residues.

This chain links TRBV5-8 with TRBJ2-6; D is unclear. Trimming removed 4 bases at V and 14 bases at J, with 22 bases between. The CDR3 runs 15 residues. Germline lookup yields CDR1 SGHTS and CDR2 YDEGEE. CDR3 coding DNA: TGTGCCAGCAGCCCTCTCCCTCTGGGCTCCTATATCCTGACTTTC. Amino acid sequence: CASSPLPLGSYILTF. The full variable domain, completed using reference TRBV5-8 and TRBJ2-6, is EAGVTQSPTHLIKTRGQQATLRCSPISGHTSVYWYQQALGLGLQFLLWYDEGEERNRGNFPPRFSGRQFPNYSSELNVNALELEDSALYLCASSPLPLGSYILTFGAGSRLTVL.

The genes are TRBV4-3 and TRBJ1-4, with 9 bases identical to TRBD1. Germline V CDR1 and CDR2: LGHNA, YSLEER. The CDR3 contains 15 residues. The J segment lost 8 bases and the V segment lost 3 bases, leaving 7 bases of the junction unmatched. The CDR3 coding sequence is TGCGCCAGCAGCCAGTCGACAGGGGGGGAGGAAAAACTGTTTTTT. Residues: CASSQSTGGEEKLFF.

The rearrangement links TRBV18 to TRBJ1-4; D is possibly TRBD1 (6 bases). Germline-derived CDR1 and CDR2 are KGHSH and LQKENI. CDR3 length: 15 residues. Trimming cost V 2 bases and J 6 bases, with 13 bases left between them. The CDR3 sequence: CASSPGTRVDEKLFF. The CDR3 DNA sequence: TGTGCCAGCTCACCAGGGACAAGGGTGGATGAAAAACTGTTTTTT.

V is TRBV9 and J is TRBJ1-2; D might be TRBD1 (6 bases). V lost 4 bases and J 7 bases, leaving 17 bases between the germline ends. Germline V CDR1 and CDR2: SGDLS, YYNGEE. CDR3 length equals 14 residues. CDR3 in amino acids: CASSPDGGWSGYTF. The CDR3 DNA follows: TGTGCCAGCAGCCCTGATGGGGGCTGGAGTGGCTACACCTTC. Drawing the rest from reference TRBV9 and TRBJ1-2, the complete variable domain is DSGVTQTPKHLITATGQRVTLRCSPRSGDLSVYWYQQSLDQGLQFLIQYYNGEERAKGNILERFSAQQFPDLHSELNLSSLELGDSALYFCASSPDGGWSGYTFGSGTRLTVV.

This chain connects TRBV9 to TRBJ2-3; perhaps TRBD2 as D (6 bases). This CDR3 has 16 amino acids. CDR1 SGDLS and CDR2 YYNGEE come from the germline V gene. V was pared by 3 bases and J by 0 bases, with 14 bases between. CDR3 region: CASSAHGGTSTDTQYF. The CDR3, as DNA: TGTGCCAGCAGCGCGCATGGGGGGACTAGCACAGATACGCAGTATTTT.

This clone was observed a single time. The genes are TRBV11-1 and TRBJ1-1, with 7 bases matching TRBD1. Germline V gene sequence: CDR1 SGHAT, CDR2 FQDESV (reference sequence). The trim removed 6 bases at V and 5 bases at J, leaving 6 bases unmatched. There are 13 residues in the CDR3. The CDR3 loop is CASRSRGLTEAFF. The CDR3 DNA reads TGTGCCAGCAGGAGCAGGGGGTTAACTGAAGCTTTCTTT.

The V and J genes are TRBV4-1 and TRBJ1-5; 8 positions match TRBD1. The ends lost 4 bases at V and 6 bases at J; junction bases unmatched: 8. CDR3 length: 15 amino acids. CDR1 MGHRA and CDR2 YSYEKL come from the germline V gene. The CDR3 bases are TGCGCCAGCAGCCCGGACAGGGAAGCGAGTCAGCCCCAGCATTTT. Protein product: CASSPDREASQPQHF.

The chain carries TRBV28 and TRBJ1-1; D is unresolved. V lost 4 bases and J 6 bases, leaving 15 bases between the germline ends. Germline-derived CDR1 and CDR2 are MDHEN and SYDVKM. The CDR3 consists of 14 residues. CDR3 nucleotides: TGTGCCAGCAGTTATCGTCAGAGAGGGCCTGAAGCTTTCTTT. As protein: CASSYRQRGPEAFF. Combining the CDR3 with reference TRBV28 and TRBJ1-1 gives the whole variable domain DVKVTQSSRYLVKRTGEKVFLECVQDMDHENMFWYRQDPGLGLRLIYFSYDVKMKEKGDIPEGYSVSREKKERFSLILESASTNQTSMYLCASSYRQRGPEAFFGQGTRLTVV.

CDR3 DNA: TGTGCCAGCAGACGGACAGGGCGAAACAATGAGCAGTTCTTC. This codes for CASRRTGRNNEQFF. V is TRBV27 and J is TRBJ2-1, with TRBD1 matching over 8 bases. V gave up 6 bases and J gave up 5 bases; unmatched junction bases: 6. This CDR3 spans 14 amino acids. The germline CDR1 and CDR2 sequences are MNHEY and SMNVEV (reference sequence).

This chain connects TRBV19 to TRBJ2-7; D is undetermined. The germline V gene has CDR1 LNHDA and CDR2 SQIVND (reference sequence). This CDR3 region has 14 residues. Trimming removed 3 bases at V and 0 bases at J, with 9 bases between. CDR3 loop: CASSMYSSSYEQYF. The CDR3, as DNA: TGTGCCAGTAGTATGTACAGCAGCTCCTACGAGCAGTACTTC.

V is TRBV4-1 and J is TRBJ2-7; D perhaps matches TRBD1 (5 bases). There are 16 residues in the CDR3. CDR1 MGHRA and CDR2 YSYEKL come from the germline V gene. V lost 1 base, J lost 5 bases, and 18 bases lay in between. The CDR3 region has the DNA TGCGCCAGCAGCCAAGGTATCGTGCAGGGAATGGACGAGCAGTACTTC. This translates into CASSQGIVQGMDEQYF.

The chain couples TRBV7-3 to TRBJ2-1; TRBD2 is a possible D gene (6 bases). The V and J ends lost 4 bases and 8 bases respectively, with 18 bases between them. CDR1 is SGHTA and CDR2 is FQGTGA in the germline V gene. This CDR3 is built from 15 residues. The CDR3: CASSSLGTGGYEQFF. The CDR3 DNA sequence: TGTGCCAGCAGCTCCCTCGGGACCGGGGGATATGAGCAGTTCTTC.

The chain recombines TRBV21-1 with TRBJ2-7; TRBD2, the D gene given by the table, was not confirmed from the DNA. TRBV21-1 is described as a pseudogene. The CDR3 contains 17 residues. The CDR3 nucleotides read TGTGCCAGCAGCAAAACCAGGGGAGGGCTGGGCTCCTACGAGCAGTACTTC. It is translated as CASSKTRGGLGSYEQYF.

The rearrangement uses TRBV10-3 and TRBJ1-1, with a possible D match to TRBD1 (5 bases). This CDR3 has 15 amino acids. Germline V lookup: CDR1 ENHRY, CDR2 SYGVKD. Trimming shortened V by 7 bases and J by 1 base, and 16 bases separated the two germline ends. CDR3 nucleotides: TGTGCCATCAAAACTGCGTTGACAGCGAACACTGAAGCTTTCTTT. Its translation is CAIKTALTANTEAFF.

Comments on this clone: The junction does not match germline at one end; this may be a read error. This specimen includes other DNA sequences encoding the same CDR3. The chain recombines TRBV4-3 with TRBJ1-6; D gene unclear. The CDR3 length is 16 residues. Germline loops: CDR1 LGHNA, CDR2 YSLEER. CDR3 sequence (DNA): TGCGCCAGCAGCCAAGCGCCGGGGTCCTATAATTCCCCCCTCCACTTT. It is translated as CASSQAPGSYNSPLHF.

The chain recombines TRBV7-6 with TRBJ2-7, with D perhaps TRBD1 (5 bases). The CDR3 runs 12 residues. V was pared by 5 bases and J by 6 bases, with 11 bases between. The germline CDR1 and CDR2 sequences are SGHVS and FNYEAQ. The CDR3 sequence: CASSPDNSEQYF. As DNA, the CDR3 is TGTGCCAGCAGCCCGGACAATTCCGAGCAGTACTTC.

The chain has TRBV19 and TRBJ2-7, with 7 bases that match TRBD1. This CDR3 has 13 residues. CDR1 is LNHDA and CDR2 is SQIVND in the germline V gene (reference sequence). The ends lost 6 bases at V and 2 bases at J; junction bases unmatched: 4. CDR3 bases: TGTGCCAGTAGCCCGGGACAGCCCTACGAGCAGTACTTC. This gives the protein CASSPGQPYEQYF.

V usage is TRBV19 and J usage is TRBJ2-7, with 10 bases that match TRBD1. V was pared by 5 bases and J by 6 bases, with 7 bases of the junction left unmatched. Germline CDR1 is LNHDA and CDR2 is SQIVND (reference sequence). The CDR3 spans 14 residues. The CDR3 loop is CASSPTGGFAEQYF. The CDR3 DNA follows: TGTGCCAGTAGTCCGACAGGGGGCTTCGCCGAGCAGTACTTC.

This chain links TRBV19 with TRBJ1-3; possibly TRBD1 for D (5 bases). The CDR3 is 14 amino acids. The germline V gene encodes CDR1 LNHDA and CDR2 SQIVND (reference sequence). The ends were cut back, 10 bases at V and 0 bases at J, with 13 bases in the middle. For the CDR3, the DNA is TGTGCCACTCACCAGGGCAGCTCTGGAAACACCATATATTTT. Translating gives CATHQGSSGNTIYF.

The chain employs TRBV15 and TRBJ2-7, with TRBD1 matching over 7 bases. Germline loops: CDR1 LNHNV, CDR2 YYDKDF (reference sequence). Unmatched junction bases numbered 14, after V lost 4 bases and J lost 5 bases. The CDR3 contains 16 residues. In DNA, the CDR3 is TGTGCCACCAGCACACTACAGGGGCCCCCACCTGACGAGCAGTACTTC. It encodes CATSTLQGPPPDEQYF.

Concerning this clone itself: One end of the junction varies from germline; a read error may be responsible. The sample contains more than one DNA sequence encoding this CDR3. The gene calls are TRBV5-4 and TRBJ2-3; D remains unclear. This CDR3 has 15 amino acids. Germline loops: CDR1 SGHNT, CDR2 YYREEE (reference sequence). The CDR3 DNA is TGCGCCAGCAGCTTTTCCGCTGAGGACACAGATACGCAGTATTTT. It specifies CASSFSAEDTDTQYF. The full variable domain, rest sourced from reference TRBV5-4 and TRBJ2-3, is ETGVTQSPTHLIKTRGQQVTLRCSSQSGHNTVSWYQQALGQGPQFIFQYYREEENGRGNFPPRFSGLQFPNYSSELNVNALELDDSALYLCASSFSAEDTDTQYFGPGTRLTVL.

The V gene is TRBV10-3, the J gene TRBJ1-6; TRBD1 might be the D (6 bases). Looked up from germline, CDR1 is ENHRY and CDR2 is SYGVKD. The CDR3 runs 13 residues. V dropped 7 bases and J dropped 8 bases, with 12 bases sitting between them. Written as DNA, the CDR3 is TGTGCCATCAATCAGGGGTCCGATTCACCCCTCCACTTT. Translation gives CAINQGSDSPLHF.

The chain links TRBV4-2 to TRBJ2-7, with 11 nucleotides matching TRBD1. CDR3 length: 15 amino acids. The germline V gene encodes CDR1 LGHNA and CDR2 YNFKEQ. V shed 2 bases and J 4 bases; nucleotides not matched to a gene: 4. The CDR3 region is CASSQTGTGGYEQYF. The CDR3 nucleotides are TGTGCCAGCAGCCAAACCGGGACAGGGGGGTACGAGCAGTACTTC.

The chain is built from TRBV7-3 and TRBJ2-2, with D tentatively TRBD1 (7 bases). Germline CDR1 reads SGHTA; CDR2 reads FQGTGA. Trimming stripped 0 bases from V and 4 bases from J, with 9 bases between. This CDR3 has 15 amino acids. The CDR3 bases are TGTGCCAGCAGCTTAACTCAGGGGGGCACCGGGGAGCTGTTTTTT. Translated, it gives CASSLTQGGTGELFF.

In DNA form, the CDR3 reads TGTGCCAGCAGTGGGGACAGGGGTGGGGCAGATACGCAGTATTTT. It specifies CASSGDRGGADTQYF. The V gene is TRBV27, the J gene TRBJ2-3, with 10 bases that match TRBD1. Germline V gene lookup returns CDR1 MNHEY and CDR2 SMNVEV (reference sequence). This CDR3 is built from 15 residues. V trimming: 5 bases; J trimming: 4 bases; junction bases outside the gene matches: 6.